Following are 30 T cell receptor beta chains from one sample sequenced in a study of glioma-infiltrating T cells. Using RNA template, CDR3s of TCR alpha and beta were amplified with iRepertoire arm-PCR. TCRdb itself ran the multiplex PCR reads through MiXCR, one entry per CDR3 protein. The sample has 400,000 or so distinct CDR3 sequences; 41% are singletons. The sample was glioma tissue, nonneoplastic brain tissue, or PBMCs (not recorded which). These receptors were collected from a human donor with low-grade glioma or glioblastoma, undergoing nonglioma brain surgery, or in good health (not recorded which).

J is TRBJ2-7 and V is TRBV4-1; 7 nucleotides agree with TRBD2. The CDR3 spans 18 residues. Trimming at V came to 0 bases and at J to 5 bases, leaving 16 bases not matched to a gene. The germline gives CDR1 MGHRA, CDR2 YSYEKL. The CDR3 is CASSQDLGGGDSTHEQYF. The CDR3 DNA follows: TGCGCCAGCAGCCAAGATTTGGGCGGGGGAGACTCCACCCACGAGCAGTACTTC.

The genes are TRBV7-9 and TRBJ2-7; 7 bases are shared with TRBD1. V shed 7 bases and J 1 base; nucleotides not matched to a gene: 7. The CDR3 is 14 amino acids. Germline V gene data show CDR1 as SEHNR and CDR2 as FQNEAQ (reference sequence). CDR3 sequence reads: CASIGDSRSYEQYF. CDR3 sequence (DNA): TGTGCCAGCATCGGGGACAGCAGGTCCTACGAGCAGTACTTC. Looking up the rest from reference TRBV7-9 and TRBJ2-7 gives the full variable domain: DTGVSQNPRHKITKRGQNVTFRCDPISEHNRLYWYRQTLGQGPEFLTYFQNEAQLEKSRLLSDRFSAERPKGSFSTLEIQRTEQGDSAMYLCASIGDSRSYEQYFGPGTRLTVT.

This clonotype was observed many times. The chain employs TRBV20-1 and TRBJ1-5; D is uncertain. V shed 2 bases and J shed 5 bases, with 4 bases lying between them. The CDR3 runs 11 residues. CDR1 and CDR2 from the germline V gene are DFQATT and SNEGSKA (reference sequence). Here the CDR3 reads CSARRDQPQHF. Written as DNA, the CDR3 is TGCAGTGCTAGAAGGGATCAGCCCCAGCATTTT.

This clonotype was counted between two and nine times. The gene calls are TRBV2 and TRBJ1-5, with 7 bases matching TRBD1. This CDR3 contains 16 residues. Germline CDR1 and CDR2: SNHLY and FYNNEI. After removal of 7 bases from V and 2 bases from J, the junction contained 11 bases not matched to a gene. CDR3 residues: CASIREQGNGNQPQHF. The CDR3 DNA sequence: TGTGCCAGCATTAGGGAACAGGGGAACGGCAATCAGCCCCAGCATTTT.

This clonotype was observed at least ten times. The chain links TRBV15 to TRBJ2-7, with unresolved D. The germline CDR1 and CDR2 sequences are LNHNV and YYDKDF (reference sequence). The CDR3 has 15 residues. Between the trimmed V and J ends, which lost 0 bases and 2 bases, there was a span of 11 bases. The CDR3 loop is CATSRERSSTYEQYF. The CDR3 DNA follows: TGTGCCACCAGCAGAGAAAGGTCGAGCACCTACGAGCAGTACTTC. The variable domain in full, completed from reference TRBV15 and TRBJ2-7, reads DAMVIQNPRYQVTQFGKPVTLSCSQTLNHNVMYWYQQKSSQAPKLLFHYYDKDFNNEADTPDNFQSRRPNTSFCFLDIRSPGLGDTAMYLCATSRERSSTYEQYFGPGTRLTVT.

The rearrangement uses TRBV25-1 and TRBJ2-7; 9 bases line up with TRBD1. The ends lost 6 bases at V and 0 bases at J; junction bases unmatched: 12. The germline V gene has CDR1 MGHDK and CDR2 SYGVNS. This CDR3 contains 17 residues. CDR3 amino acids: CASSKQGASWSSYEQYF. The CDR3 DNA reads as TGTGCCAGCAGCAAACAGGGGGCCTCCTGGAGCTCCTACGAGCAGTACTTC.

The chain joins TRBV7-9 to TRBJ2-2; D unresolved. Per the germline V gene, CDR1 is SEHNR and CDR2 is FQNEAQ (reference sequence). Trimming cost V 5 bases and J 13 bases, with 11 bases left between them. The CDR3 length is 11 residues. This CDR3 is CASSRMDRLFF. DNA for the CDR3: TGTGCCAGCAGCCGAATGGATAGGCTGTTTTTT. Full variable domain (remainder filled in from reference TRBV7-9 and TRBJ2-2): DTGVSQNPRHKITKRGQNVTFRCDPISEHNRLYWYRQTLGQGPEFLTYFQNEAQLEKSRLLSDRFSAERPKGSFSTLEIQRTEQGDSAMYLCASSRMDRLFFGEGSRLTVL.

This clonotype is a singleton in its sample. One end of the junction fails to match germline, which may point to a read error. V is TRBV7-9 and J is TRBJ2-3, with D perhaps matching TRBD2 (5 bases). Germline V gene lookup returns CDR1 SEHNR and CDR2 FQNEAQ (reference sequence). The CDR3 is made up of 12 amino acids. CDR3 in amino acids: CASSRHEGTHYF. In nucleotides, the CDR3 is TGTGCCAGCAGCCGACATGAGGGTACGCATTATTTT. Combining the CDR3 with reference TRBV7-9 and TRBJ2-3 gives the whole variable domain DTGVSQNPRHKITKRGQNVTFRCDPISEHNRLYWYRQTLGQGPEFLTYFQNEAQLEKSRLLSDRFSAERPKGSFSTLEIQRTEQGDSAMYLCASSRHEGTHYFGPGTRLTVL.

This clonotype was seen repeatedly, ten times or more. The chain links TRBV27 to TRBJ1-1; no reliable D call. Trimming took off 3 bases at V and 4 bases at J, with 18 bases between the two ends. The CDR3 has 16 residues. Germline CDR1 reads MNHEY; CDR2 reads SMNVEV (reference sequence). CDR3 sequence: CASSFVGFGGVTEAFF. CDR3 nucleotide sequence: TGTGCCAGCAGTTTCGTAGGGTTCGGTGGGGTCACTGAAGCTTTCTTT.

This chain links TRBV7-2 with TRBJ2-3; 7 nucleotides align to TRBD2. The CDR3 length is 15 residues. The V gene's germline CDR1 is SGHTA and CDR2 FQGNSA. V lost 1 base and J lost 6; bases outside the gene matches: 7. The CDR3 coding sequence is TGTGCCAGCAGCTTAGGGAGCGGGGCGAGGGATACGCAGTATTTT. This gives the protein CASSLGSGARDTQYF.

This clonotype has only one observation. This may be a read error: a much more frequent sequence differs by one nucleotide. The DNA is omitted, as the CDR3 cannot be located on it reliably, and the CDR3 follows TCRdb's listing. CDR3 region: CASSLAVAGGTHEQCF. This chain joins TRBV7-2 and TRBJ2-7. Per germline, CDR1 SGHTA and CDR2 FQGNSA. The length of the CDR3 is 16 amino acids, counting both ends.

A few counts support this clonotype. V is TRBV20-1 and J is TRBJ2-7; possible D gene TRBD2, 6 bases. CDR1 and CDR2 (germline): DFQATT, SNEGSKA (reference sequence). This CDR3 has 15 residues. V lost 4 bases and J lost 2, with 18 bases in between. The DNA for the CDR3 is TGCAGTGCTAATAGCGACGGCGGAGGGGCCTACGAGCAGTACTTC. Protein product: CSANSDGGGAYEQYF.

The rearrangement uses TRBV12-5 and TRBJ2-3; tentatively, D is TRBD2 (6 bases). Germline CDR1 LGHNT, CDR2 FRNRAP. The CDR3 is 13 amino acids. V lost 3 bases to trimming and J lost 9 bases, with 13 bases between them. Here the CDR3 reads CASGFTGVGTQYF. The CDR3 DNA follows: TGTGCTAGTGGTTTTACGGGGGTGGGGACGCAGTATTTT.

The CDR3 region has the DNA TGCGCCAGCAGTACCCGTGGACAGGATTCCTACAATGAGCAGTTCTTC. Its translation is CASSTRGQDSYNEQFF. This chain uses TRBV5-1 with TRBJ2-1; 7 bases map to TRBD1. The CDR3 covers 16 residues. The J segment lost 1 base and the V segment lost 5 bases, leaving 9 bases of the junction unmatched. CDR1 is SGHRS, CDR2 YFSETQ, per germline.

The gene calls are TRBV10-3 and TRBJ2-1; no firm D call. Germline V gene data show CDR1 as ENHRY and CDR2 as SYGVKD. The CDR3 is 15 amino acids. The V end lost 4 bases, the J end lost 8 bases, and 18 bases lay between the germline ends. CDR3 nucleotide sequence: TGTGCCATCAGTGGCCCCGACGGGCCCAAGGATGAGCAGTTCTTC. It translates to CAISGPDGPKDEQFF.

This clonotype was counted ten times or more. The J gene is TRBJ1-1, the V gene TRBV28; 7 bases line up with TRBD1. The trim removed 10 bases at V and 1 base at J, leaving 3 bases unmatched. The length of the CDR3 is 12 residues. CDR1 is MDHEN, CDR2 SYDVKM, per germline. CDR3 residues: CATRGWNTEAFF. Written as DNA, the CDR3 is TGTGCCACCAGGGGGTGGAACACTGAAGCTTTCTTT.

The chain uses TRBV28 and TRBJ1-5; no clear D. Germline V gives CDR1 MDHEN, CDR2 SYDVKM. V shed 4 bases and J shed 9 bases, with 16 bases lying between them. There are 14 residues in the CDR3. This CDR3 reads CASSSRPSRGPQHF. As DNA, the CDR3 is TGTGCCAGCAGTTCGAGGCCCTCCCGGGGGCCCCAGCATTTT.

On this clonotype: A single base separates this from a much larger clone, so it may be a read error. The chain combines TRBV20-1 with TRBJ1-2, with D possibly matching TRBD1 (5 bases). Germline-derived CDR1 and CDR2 are DFQATT and SNEGSKA (reference sequence). There are 12 residues in the CDR3. In DNA form, the CDR3 reads TGCAGTGCGCAAACCGGGGCTAATGGCTGCACCTTC. As protein: CSAQTGANGCTF.

The chain joins TRBV3-1 to TRBJ1-5; D uncertain. Germline V gene sequence: CDR1 LGHDT, CDR2 YNNKEL (reference sequence). Trimming left V 5 bases short and J 0 bases short, with 14 bases between. The CDR3 totals 16 residues. The CDR3 reads CASSEVAWNSNQPQHF. Written as DNA, the CDR3 is TGTGCCAGCAGCGAAGTCGCGTGGAATAGCAATCAGCCCCAGCATTTT.

This clonotype was seen a handful of times. The CDR3 DNA reads as TGTGCCAGCAGCTTAGGAAGGGTCGGGGCCAACGTCCTGACTTTC. Translated: CASSLGRVGANVLTF. J is TRBJ2-6 and V is TRBV7-9, with D hard to call. V was pared by 1 base and J by 4 bases, with 8 bases between. The CDR3 loop spans 15 amino acids. Germline assignment: CDR1 SEHNR and CDR2 FQNEAQ (reference sequence).

Note on this clonotype: Because the CDR3 is missing its conserved closing phenylalanine or tryptophan, this is likely a read error. This rearrangement joins TRBV7-8 to TRBJ2-7; no definite D call. V lost 2 bases to trimming and J lost 2 bases, with 16 bases between them. The CDR3 totals 16 residues. Germline assignment: CDR1 SGHVS and CDR2 FQNEAQ. CDR3 DNA: TGTGCCAGCAGCTTATTGGGCGGACCAACTACCTACGAGCAGTACTAC. Protein: CASSLLGGPTTYEQYY.

The V and J genes are TRBV5-8 and TRBJ2-7; the D call may be TRBD1 or TRBD2 (5 bases each). The DNA end favors TRBJ2-1, so the J call may be wrong. This CDR3 spans 16 amino acids. Per the germline V gene, CDR1 is SGHTS and CDR2 is YDEGEE. For the CDR3, the DNA is TGTGCCAGCAGCTTAGCGCCGAGGGGCAAGTACAATGAGCAGTTCTTC. This sequence encodes CASSLAPRGKYNEQFF.

About this clonotype itself: This may be a read error: a much more frequent sequence differs by one nucleotide. The chain combines TRBV6-1 with TRBJ2-5; D gene uncertain. The length of the CDR3 is 13 residues. Germline values: CDR1 MNHNS, CDR2 SASEGT. Here the CDR3 reads CVSSEYRQETQYF. CDR3 bases: TGTGTCAGCAGTGAATATAGGCAAGAGACCCAGTACTTC.

This clonotype showed up just a few times. The chain uses TRBV3-1 and TRBJ2-1; maybe TRBD2 (5 bases). From germline, CDR1 is LGHDT and CDR2 YNNKEL (reference sequence). There are 15 residues in the CDR3. Between the trimmed V and J ends, which lost 3 bases and 3 bases, there was a span of 12 bases. CDR3 in amino acids: CASSQGWEIYNEQFF. For the CDR3, the DNA is TGTGCCAGCAGCCAGGGGTGGGAGATCTACAATGAGCAGTTCTTC.

CDR3 in amino acids: CSAKRERSYEQYF. As DNA, the CDR3 is TGCAGTGCAAAGCGGGAACGCTCCTACGAGCAGTACTTC. The J gene is TRBJ2-7, the V gene TRBV20-1, with TRBD2 matching over 7 bases. Trimming cost V 6 bases and J 0 bases; bases outside gene matches: 5. Germline CDR1 DFQATT, CDR2 SNEGSKA (reference sequence). The length of the CDR3 is 13 residues.

This clonotype is a singleton in its sample. The CDR3 coding sequence is TGTGCCAGCAGCTTAACGAGGGATGGACGGGGAAAACCTTTCTTT. This gives the protein CASSLTRDGRGKPFF. The gene calls are TRBV7-2 and TRBJ1-1; no reliable D call. The V gene lost 2 bases and the J gene lost 12 bases, with 22 bases spanning the gap. The CDR3 totals 15 residues. CDR1 is SGHTA, CDR2 FQGNSA, per germline.

With regard to this clonotype: This could be a read error, since a much larger clone is one nucleotide away. The CDR3 nucleotides read TGTCCCAGCAGTCTTTACAGGGCCCTACAGCCCCAGCATTTT. This codes for CPSSLYRALQPQHF. The rearrangement joins TRBV27 to TRBJ1-5; TRBD1 is a possible D gene (6 bases). This CDR3 spans 14 amino acids. The V gene's germline CDR1 is MNHEY and CDR2 SMNVEV (reference sequence).

This clonotype was seen repeatedly, ten times or more. The CDR3 protein is CSALAATYEQYF. The CDR3 nucleotides read TGCAGTGCCCTAGCGGCGACCTACGAGCAGTACTTC. This chain connects TRBV20-1 to TRBJ2-7, with 7 bases identical to TRBD2. In germline, CDR1 is DFQATT, CDR2 SNEGSKA (reference sequence). The CDR3 length is 12 residues. V lost 6 bases to trimming and J lost 2 bases; unmatched junction nucleotides: 4.

The chain links TRBV4-3 to TRBJ2-1; D unclear. This CDR3 comprises 16 residues. V was cut by 1 base and J by 4 bases, with 14 bases left in between. CDR1 LGHNA and CDR2 YSLEER come from the germline V gene. The chain's CDR3 is CASSQGGVLGYNEQFF. CDR3 nucleotides: TGCGCCAGCAGCCAAGGTGGCGTTTTGGGATACAATGAGCAGTTCTTC.

The CDR3: CASSFNRLSTDTQYF. The CDR3 DNA reads TGTGCCAGCAGCTTCAACAGGTTGAGCACAGATACGCAGTATTTT. The genes are TRBV7-9 and TRBJ2-3, with a possible D match to TRBD1 (5 bases). The CDR3 has 15 residues. Per germline, CDR1 SEHNR and CDR2 FQNEAQ (reference sequence). V was trimmed by 3 bases and J by 0 bases, leaving 10 bases between them.